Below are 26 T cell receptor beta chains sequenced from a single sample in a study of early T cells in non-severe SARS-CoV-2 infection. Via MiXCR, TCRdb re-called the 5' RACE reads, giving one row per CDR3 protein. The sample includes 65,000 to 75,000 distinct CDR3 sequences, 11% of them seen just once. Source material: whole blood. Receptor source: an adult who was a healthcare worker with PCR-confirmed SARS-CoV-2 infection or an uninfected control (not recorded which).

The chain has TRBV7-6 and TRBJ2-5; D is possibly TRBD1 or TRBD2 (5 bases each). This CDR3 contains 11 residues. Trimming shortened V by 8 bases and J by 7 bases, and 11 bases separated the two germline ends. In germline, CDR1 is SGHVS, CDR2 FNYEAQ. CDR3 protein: CASRDDGTQYF. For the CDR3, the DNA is TGTGCCAGCCGGGACGATGGGACCCAGTACTTC.

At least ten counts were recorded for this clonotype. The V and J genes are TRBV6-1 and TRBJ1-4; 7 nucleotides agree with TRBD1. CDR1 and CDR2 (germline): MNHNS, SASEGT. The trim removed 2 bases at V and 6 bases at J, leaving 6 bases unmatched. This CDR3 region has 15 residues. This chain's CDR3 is CASSEPWGQYEKLFF. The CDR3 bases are TGTGCCAGCAGTGAACCGTGGGGACAGTATGAAAAACTGTTTTTT.

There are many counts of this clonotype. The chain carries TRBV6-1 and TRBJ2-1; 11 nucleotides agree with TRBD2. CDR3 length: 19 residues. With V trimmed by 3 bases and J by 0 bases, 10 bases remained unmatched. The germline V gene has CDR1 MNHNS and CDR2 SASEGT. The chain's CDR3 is CASSDGLAGGYSSYNEQFF. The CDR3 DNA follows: TGTGCCAGCAGTGATGGGCTAGCGGGGGGATACAGCTCCTACAATGAGCAGTTCTTC.

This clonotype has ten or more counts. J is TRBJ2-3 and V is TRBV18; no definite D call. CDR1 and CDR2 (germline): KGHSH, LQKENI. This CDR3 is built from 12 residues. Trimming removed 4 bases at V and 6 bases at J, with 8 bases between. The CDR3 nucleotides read TGTGCCAGCTCACATTATAGCGATACGCAGTATTTT. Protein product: CASSHYSDTQYF.

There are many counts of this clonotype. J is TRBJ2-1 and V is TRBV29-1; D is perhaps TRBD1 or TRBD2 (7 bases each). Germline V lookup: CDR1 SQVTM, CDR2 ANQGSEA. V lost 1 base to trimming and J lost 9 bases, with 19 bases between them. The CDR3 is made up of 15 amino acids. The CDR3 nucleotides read TGCAGCGTTGAAGGGCAGGGGGGGTTTTTGGGTGAGCAGTTCTTC. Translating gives CSVEGQGGFLGEQFF.

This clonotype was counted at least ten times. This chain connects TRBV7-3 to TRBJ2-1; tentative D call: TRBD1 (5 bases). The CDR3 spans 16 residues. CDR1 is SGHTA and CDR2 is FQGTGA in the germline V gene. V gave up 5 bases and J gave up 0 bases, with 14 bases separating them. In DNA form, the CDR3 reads TGTGCCAGCAGCGGGCTAACGACAGACTCCTACAATGAGCAGTTCTTC. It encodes CASSGLTTDSYNEQFF.

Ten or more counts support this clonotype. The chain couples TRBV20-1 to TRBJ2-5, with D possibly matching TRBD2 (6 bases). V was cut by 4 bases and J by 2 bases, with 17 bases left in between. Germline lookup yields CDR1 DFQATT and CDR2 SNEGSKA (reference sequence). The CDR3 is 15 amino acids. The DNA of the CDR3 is TGCAGTGCTATTAGGAGGACTACCGAACAAGAGACCCAGTACTTC. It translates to CSAIRRTTEQETQYF.

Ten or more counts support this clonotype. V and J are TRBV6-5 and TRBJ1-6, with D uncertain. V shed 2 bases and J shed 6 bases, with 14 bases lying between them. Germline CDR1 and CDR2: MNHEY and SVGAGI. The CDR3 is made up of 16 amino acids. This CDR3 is CASSYSAIALNSPLHF. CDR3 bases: TGTGCCAGCAGTTACAGCGCTATAGCCCTTAATTCACCCCTCCACTTT.

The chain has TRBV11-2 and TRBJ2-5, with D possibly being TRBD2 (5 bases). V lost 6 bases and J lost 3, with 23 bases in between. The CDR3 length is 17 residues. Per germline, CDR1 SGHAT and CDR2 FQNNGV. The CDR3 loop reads CASRSTVLGGYKETQYF. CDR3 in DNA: TGTGCCAGCAGATCCACAGTCCTAGGAGGCTACAAAGAGACCCAGTACTTC.

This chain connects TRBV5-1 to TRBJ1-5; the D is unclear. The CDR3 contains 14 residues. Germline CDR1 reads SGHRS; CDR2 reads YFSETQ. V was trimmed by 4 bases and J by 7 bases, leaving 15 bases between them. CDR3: CASSPGEFGQPQHF. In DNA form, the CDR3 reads TGCGCCAGCAGCCCCGGGGAGTTTGGCCAGCCCCAGCATTTT.

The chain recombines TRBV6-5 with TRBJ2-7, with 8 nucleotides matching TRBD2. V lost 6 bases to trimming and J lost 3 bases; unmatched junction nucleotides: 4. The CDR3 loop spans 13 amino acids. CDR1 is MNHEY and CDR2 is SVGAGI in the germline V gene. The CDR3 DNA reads TGTGCCAGCAGGCCTAGCGGGTTCTACGAGCAGTACTTC. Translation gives CASRPSGFYEQYF.

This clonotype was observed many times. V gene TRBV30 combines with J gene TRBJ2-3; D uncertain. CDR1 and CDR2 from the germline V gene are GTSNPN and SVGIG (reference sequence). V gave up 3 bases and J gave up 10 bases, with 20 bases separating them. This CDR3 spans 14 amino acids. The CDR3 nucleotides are TGTGCCTGGAGGCCCCAGAGAGGTGTGACCCCGCAGTATTTT. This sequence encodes CAWRPQRGVTPQYF.

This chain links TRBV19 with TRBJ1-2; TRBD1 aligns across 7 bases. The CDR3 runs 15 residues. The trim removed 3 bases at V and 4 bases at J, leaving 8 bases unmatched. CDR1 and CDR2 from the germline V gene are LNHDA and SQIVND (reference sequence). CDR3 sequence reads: CASSIPGQAGYGYTF. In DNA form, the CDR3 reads TGTGCCAGTAGTATCCCCGGACAGGCTGGCTATGGCTACACCTTC.

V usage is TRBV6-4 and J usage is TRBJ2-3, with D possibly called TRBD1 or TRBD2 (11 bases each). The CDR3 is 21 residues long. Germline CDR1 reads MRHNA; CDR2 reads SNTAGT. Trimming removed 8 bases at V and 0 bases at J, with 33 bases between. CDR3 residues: CASYSDRGRGLAGSSTDTQYF. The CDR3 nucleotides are TGTGCCAGCTACTCGGACAGGGGGCGAGGACTAGCGGGTTCTAGCACAGATACGCAGTATTTT.

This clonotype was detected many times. The CDR3 region is CASSLSAGGGEQYF. In DNA, the CDR3 is TGTGCCAGCAGCTTATCTGCGGGGGGTGGCGAGCAGTACTTC. The chain links TRBV7-3 to TRBJ2-7; 8 positions agree with TRBD2. Germline lookup yields CDR1 SGHTA and CDR2 FQGTGA. The CDR3 extends over 14 amino acids. Trimming cost V 2 bases and J 6 bases; bases outside gene matches: 6.

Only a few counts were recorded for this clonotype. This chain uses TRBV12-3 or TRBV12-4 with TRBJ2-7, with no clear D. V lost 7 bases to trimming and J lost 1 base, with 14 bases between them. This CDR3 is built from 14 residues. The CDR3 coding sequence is TGTGCCAGCACTTCCCAGGCCTTATCCTACGAGCAGTACTTC. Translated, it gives CASTSQALSYEQYF.

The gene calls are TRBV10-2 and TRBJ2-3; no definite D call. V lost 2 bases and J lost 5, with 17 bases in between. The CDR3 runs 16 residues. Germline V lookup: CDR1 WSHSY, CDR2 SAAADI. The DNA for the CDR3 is TGCGCCAGCAGTGAGGATGGGGTTCGATTTCAAGATACGCAGTATTTT. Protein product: CASSEDGVRFQDTQYF.

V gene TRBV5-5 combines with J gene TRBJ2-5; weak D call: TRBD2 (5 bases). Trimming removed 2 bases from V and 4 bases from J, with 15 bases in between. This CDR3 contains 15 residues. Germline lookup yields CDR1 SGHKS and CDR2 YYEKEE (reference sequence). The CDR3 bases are TGTGCCAGCAGCTTCGAACAGCTCGAGGGAGAGACCCAGTACTTC. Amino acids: CASSFEQLEGETQYF.

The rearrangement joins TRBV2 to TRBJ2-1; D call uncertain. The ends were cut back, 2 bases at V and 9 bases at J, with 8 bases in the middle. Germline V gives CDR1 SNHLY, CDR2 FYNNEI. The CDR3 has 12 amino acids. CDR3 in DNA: TGTGCCAGCAGTGAAAACCTTAGTGAGCAGTTCTTC. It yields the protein CASSENLSEQFF.

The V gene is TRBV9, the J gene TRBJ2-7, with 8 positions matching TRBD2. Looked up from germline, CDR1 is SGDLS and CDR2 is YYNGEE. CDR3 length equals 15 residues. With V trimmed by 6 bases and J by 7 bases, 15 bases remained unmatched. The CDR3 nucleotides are TGTGCCAGCAACCCCTCCGGGCGGGAGGTGGAAGAGCAGTACTTC. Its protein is CASNPSGREVEEQYF.

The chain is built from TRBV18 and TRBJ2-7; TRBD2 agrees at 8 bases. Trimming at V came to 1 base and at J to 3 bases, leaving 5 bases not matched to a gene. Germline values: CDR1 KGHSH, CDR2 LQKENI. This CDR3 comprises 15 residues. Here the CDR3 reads CASSPRAGARYEQYF. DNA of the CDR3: TGTGCCAGCTCACCACGAGCGGGAGCTCGCTACGAGCAGTACTTC.

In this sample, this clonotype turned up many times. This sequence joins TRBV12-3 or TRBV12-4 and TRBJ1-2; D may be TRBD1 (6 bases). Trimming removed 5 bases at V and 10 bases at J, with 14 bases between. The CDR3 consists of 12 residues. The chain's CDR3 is CASSPGAGDYTF. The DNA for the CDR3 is TGTGCCAGCAGTCCGGGGGCAGGAGACTACACCTTC.

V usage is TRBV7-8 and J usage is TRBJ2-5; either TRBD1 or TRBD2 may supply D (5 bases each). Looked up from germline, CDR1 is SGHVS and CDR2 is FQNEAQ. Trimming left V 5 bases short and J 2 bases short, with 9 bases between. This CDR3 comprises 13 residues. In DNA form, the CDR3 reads TGTGCCAGCAGCGAGGGGCGTCAAGAGACCCAGTACTTC. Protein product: CASSEGRQETQYF.

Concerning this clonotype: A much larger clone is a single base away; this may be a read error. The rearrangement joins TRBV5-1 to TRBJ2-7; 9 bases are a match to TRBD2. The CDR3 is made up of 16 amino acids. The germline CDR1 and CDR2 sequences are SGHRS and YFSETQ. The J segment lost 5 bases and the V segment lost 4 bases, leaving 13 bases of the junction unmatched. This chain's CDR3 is CASSPPGGSGSNEQYV. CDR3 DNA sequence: TGCGCCAGCAGCCCGCCTGGGGGTAGCGGGAGCAACGAGCAGTACGTC.

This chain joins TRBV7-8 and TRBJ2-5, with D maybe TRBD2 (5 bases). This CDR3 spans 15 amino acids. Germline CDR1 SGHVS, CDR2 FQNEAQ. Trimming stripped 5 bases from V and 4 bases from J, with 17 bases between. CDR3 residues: CASSIHGISGETQYF. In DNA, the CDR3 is TGTGCCAGCAGCATCCACGGGATCTCGGGAGAGACCCAGTACTTC.

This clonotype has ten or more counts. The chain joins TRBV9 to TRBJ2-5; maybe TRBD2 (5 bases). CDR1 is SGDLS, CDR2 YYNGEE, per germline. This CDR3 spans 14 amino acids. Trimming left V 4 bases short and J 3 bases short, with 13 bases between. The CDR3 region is CASSPGWGEETQYF. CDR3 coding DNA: TGTGCCAGCAGCCCCGGATGGGGAGAAGAGACCCAGTACTTC. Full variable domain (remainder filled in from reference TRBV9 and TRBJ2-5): DSGVTQTPKHLITATGQRVTLRCSPRSGDLSVYWYQQSLDQGLQFLIQYYNGEERAKGNILERFSAQQFPDLHSELNLSSLELGDSALYFCASSPGWGEETQYFGPGTRLLVL.